Here is one TCR beta chain with its context. Its antigen remains unknown. The data are from a study of CD4+ T cells in melanoma. Repertoires were generated with immunoSEQ multiplex PCR, while TCRdb's copy carries only in-frame clones and drops some. The table lists fewer than 150,000 clones, about 93% of them singletons. General observations from the study: Diverse differentiation states were reported for melanoma neoantigen-specific CD4+ T cells.

This CDR3 has 13 residues. V lost 3 bases and J lost 6; bases outside the gene matches: 3. Germline V gene sequence: CDR1 SGHRS, CDR2 YFSETQ. V is TRBV5-1 and J is TRBJ1-1; 9 bases line up with TRBD1. This clonotype originated in a human donor with melanoma. The CDR3: CASSWGQGAEAFF. CDR3 sequence (DNA): TGCGCCAGCAGCTGGGGACAGGGCGCTGAAGCTTTCTTT.